This entry lists 30 T cell receptor beta chains sequenced from one sample in a study of OX40 agonist ivuxolimab in advanced cancers. Receptor libraries were prepared by the immunoSEQ multiplex PCR assay. TCRdb mirrors the immuneACCESS table, restricted to in-frame sequences. Some clones are absent from its copies; in checked studies, under half trace to an unresolved V gene, and the reason for the others is unknown. This sample has tens of thousands of clones in its table, and about 90% of those were observed once. The biggest ten clones account for 2.5% to 3% of the sample. Sequenced material: CD4+ or CD8+ T cells sorted from blood, taken in a trial of the OX40 agonist ivuxolimab. The source of these receptors is an adult with an advanced solid tumor such as melanoma, head and neck, liver or kidney cancer.

The sample holds a few counts of this clone. The V and J genes are TRBV11-1 and TRBJ1-4; 12 bases agree with TRBD1. Losses at the gene ends were 5 bases for V and 5 bases for J; bases not matched to a gene: 9. CDR3 size: 17 residues. Germline V CDR1 and CDR2: SGHAT, FQDESV (reference sequence). This CDR3 is CASSPGQGAIGNEKLFF. The CDR3 bases are TGTGCCAGCAGCCCGGGACAGGGGGCTATAGGGAATGAAAAACTGTTTTTT.

This sequence joins TRBV28 and TRBJ2-7, with a weak D call TRBD2 (7 bases). This CDR3 region has 15 residues. Germline values: CDR1 MDHEN, CDR2 SYDVKM. V lost 3 bases to trimming and J lost 0 bases, with 12 bases between them. The CDR3 is CASSFPGGPSYEQYF. CDR3 sequence (DNA): TGTGCCAGCAGTTTCCCGGGGGGCCCCTCCTACGAGCAGTACTTC. Together with reference TRBV28 and TRBJ2-7, the CDR3 gives the full variable domain: DVKVTQSSRYLVKRTGEKVFLECVQDMDHENMFWYRQDPGLGLRLIYFSYDVKMKEKGDIPEGYSVSREKKERFSLILESASTNQTSMYLCASSFPGGPSYEQYFGPGTRLTVT.

This clone has more than one count but fewer than ten. The chain uses TRBV28 and TRBJ2-7; TRBD2 agrees at 9 bases. Per germline, CDR1 MDHEN and CDR2 SYDVKM. This CDR3 is built from 13 residues. J gave up 3 bases and V 7 bases, and 4 bases lay outside the gene matches. CDR3 in amino acids: CASTNSGGYEQYF. In nucleotides, the CDR3 is TGTGCCAGCACCAATAGCGGGGGCTACGAGCAGTACTTC. The entire variable domain, with the rest obtained from reference TRBV28 and TRBJ2-7, is as follows: DVKVTQSSRYLVKRTGEKVFLECVQDMDHENMFWYRQDPGLGLRLIYFSYDVKMKEKGDIPEGYSVSREKKERFSLILESASTNQTSMYLCASTNSGGYEQYFGPGTRLTVT.

The chain links TRBV4-1 to TRBJ2-3, with TRBD2 identical over 8 bases. V trimming: 0 bases; J trimming: 1 base; junction bases outside the gene matches: 18. The CDR3 loop spans 21 amino acids. The V gene's germline CDR1 is MGHRA and CDR2 YSYEKL. The CDR3 sequence is CASSQDTPETGGPVGTDTQYF. The CDR3 bases are TGCGCCAGCAGCCAAGATACCCCAGAGACGGGGGGGCCAGTAGGCACAGATACGCAGTATTTT.

This clone has more than one count but fewer than ten. The chain joins TRBV27 to TRBJ2-5; TRBD2 matches at 13 bases. Unmatched junction bases numbered 10, after V lost 4 bases and J lost 5 bases. This CDR3 spans 17 amino acids. Germline V CDR1 and CDR2: MNHEY, SMNVEV (reference sequence). CDR3 in amino acids: CASSSRLAGGVWETQYF. In DNA form, the CDR3 reads TGTGCCAGCAGTTCCCGACTAGCGGGGGGAGTGTGGGAGACCCAGTACTTC.

V gene TRBV5-6 combines with J gene TRBJ1-6, with D maybe TRBD1 (5 bases). Germline assignment: CDR1 SGHDT and CDR2 YYEEEE. The CDR3 is 16 residues long. The V and J ends lost 6 bases and 8 bases respectively, with 21 bases between them. CDR3 nucleotides: TGTGCCAGCAACTACTTTGGCGGCAGGGCAGATTCACCCCTCCACTTT. Amino acid sequence: CASNYFGGRADSPLHF. The variable domain in full, with the rest retrieved from reference TRBV5-6 and TRBJ1-6, is DAGVTQSPTHLIKTRGQQVTLRCSPKSGHDTVSWYQQALGQGPQFIFQYYEEEERQRGNFPDRFSGHQFPNYSSELNVNALLLGDSALYLCASNYFGGRADSPLHFGNGTRLTVT.

The rearrangement joins TRBV30 to TRBJ1-5; D is unresolved. The CDR3 runs 14 residues. Deletions cut 1 base from V and 2 bases from J, with 9 bases between. Germline CDR1 GTSNPN, CDR2 SVGIG (reference sequence). As DNA, the CDR3 is TGTGCCTGGAGTGAAGGGTTGGGCAATCAGCCCCAGCATTTT. Amino acids: CAWSEGLGNQPQHF.

J is TRBJ1-5 and V is TRBV19; D possibly corresponds to TRBD1 (5 bases). CDR3 size: 15 residues. Trimming took 3 bases from V and 3 from J, leaving 12 bases between them. Looked up from germline, CDR1 is LNHDA and CDR2 is SQIVND (reference sequence). CDR3 in amino acids: CASSIFDSPNQPQHF. The CDR3 DNA is TGTGCCAGTAGTATTTTCGACAGCCCCAATCAGCCCCAGCATTTT. Full variable domain (outside the CDR3, taken from reference TRBV19 and TRBJ1-5): DGGITQSPKYLFRKEGQNVTLSCEQNLNHDAMYWYRQDPGQGLRLIYYSQIVNDFQKGDIAEGYSVSREKKESFPLTVTSAQKNPTAFYLCASSIFDSPNQPQHFGDGTRLSIL.

The rearrangement joins TRBV7-3 to TRBJ2-1, with D hard to call. V was pared by 4 bases and J by 0 bases, with 16 bases between. This CDR3 comprises 17 residues. Germline V lookup: CDR1 SGHTA, CDR2 FQGTGA. Written as DNA, the CDR3 is TGTGCCAGCAGCTCCCCAAACGTATCGAGCTCCTACAATGAGCAGTTCTTC. Its translation: CASSSPNVSSSYNEQFF.

This clone appeared once. V usage is TRBV28 and J usage is TRBJ1-1, with D possibly being TRBD1 (5 bases). The CDR3 covers 16 residues. Germline-derived CDR1 and CDR2 are MDHEN and SYDVKM. The V gene lost 6 bases and the J gene lost 4 bases, with 21 bases spanning the gap. The CDR3 loop reads CASSQSGSRWSTEAFF. As DNA, the CDR3 is TGTGCCAGCAGCCAGTCAGGGTCAAGGTGGAGCACTGAAGCTTTCTTT.

The V gene is TRBV19, the J gene TRBJ2-7; a possible D gene is TRBD2 (6 bases). This CDR3 comprises 13 residues. With 9 bases removed from V and 2 bases from J, the gap between germline ends came to 14 bases. CDR1 and CDR2 from the germline V gene are LNHDA and SQIVND (reference sequence). This chain's CDR3 is CASRRDFPYEQYF. The CDR3 DNA reads as TGTGCCAGCCGCAGGGACTTCCCCTACGAGCAGTACTTC.

The chain couples TRBV30 to TRBJ2-7; no definite D call. Trimming stripped 2 bases from V and 4 bases from J, with 15 bases between. Germline values: CDR1 GTSNPN, CDR2 SVGIG (reference sequence). The CDR3 loop spans 14 amino acids. DNA for the CDR3: TGTGCCTGGAGTCCGCGGCCAACCAGATACGAGCAGTACTTC. Its translation is CAWSPRPTRYEQYF.

This clone has more than one count but fewer than ten. The chain recombines TRBV6-5 with TRBJ1-1; 9 bases align to TRBD1. Germline lookup yields CDR1 MNHEY and CDR2 SVGAGI. This CDR3 comprises 14 residues. V trimming: 8 bases; J trimming: 4 bases; junction bases outside the gene matches: 8. The chain's CDR3 is CASLDRGPGTEAFF. The CDR3 DNA is TGTGCCAGCCTGGACAGGGGCCCAGGCACTGAAGCTTTCTTT.

The chain uses TRBV14 and TRBJ1-6, with a possible D match to TRBD1 (6 bases). V gave up 5 bases and J gave up 0 bases, with 26 bases separating them. Germline loops: CDR1 SGHDN, CDR2 FVKESK. The CDR3 runs 21 residues. CDR3: CASSAGPRQGWADSYNSPLHF. In DNA, the CDR3 is TGTGCCAGCAGCGCCGGGCCACGTCAGGGGTGGGCTGACTCCTATAATTCACCCCTCCACTTT.

This chain joins TRBV29-1 and TRBJ1-1; possible D gene TRBD1, 6 bases. The ends were cut back, 0 bases at V and 4 bases at J, with 9 bases in the middle. The CDR3 sequence is 13 residues long. Germline CDR1 and CDR2: SQVTM and ANQGSEA. In DNA form, the CDR3 reads TGCAGCGTTGAAGATGGAGGGGGCACTGAAGCTTTCTTT. Encoded protein: CSVEDGGGTEAFF.

The V call is TRBV5-1, the J call TRBJ2-5; TRBD2 aligns across 13 bases. CDR1 is SGHRS and CDR2 is YFSETQ in the germline V gene. The CDR3 contains 16 residues. J gave up 5 bases and V 4 bases, and 8 bases lay outside the gene matches. The CDR3 is CASSLGLAGFGETQYF. The CDR3, as DNA: TGCGCCAGCAGCCTGGGACTAGCGGGGTTTGGGGAGACCCAGTACTTC.

The chain joins TRBV6-1 to TRBJ2-7; D is unresolved. Germline V CDR1 and CDR2: MNHNS, SASEGT. The CDR3 sequence is 11 residues long. Trimming shortened V by 2 bases and J by 5 bases, and 4 bases separated the two germline ends. In DNA, the CDR3 is TGTGCCAGCAGTGAACGCCACGAGCAGTACTTC. Protein sequence: CASSERHEQYF.

V gene TRBV7-8 combines with J gene TRBJ2-7, with D perhaps TRBD1 or TRBD2 (5 bases each). This CDR3 contains 14 residues. The V and J ends lost 5 bases and 2 bases respectively, with 13 bases between them. From germline, CDR1 is SGHVS and CDR2 FQNEAQ. The CDR3: CASSEVGVAYEQYF. As DNA, the CDR3 is TGTGCCAGCAGCGAGGTGGGGGTAGCCTACGAGCAGTACTTC.

This chain connects TRBV5-6 to TRBJ2-5; D might be TRBD1 (6 bases). Trimming pared 2 bases from V and 1 base from J, leaving 15 bases between. The CDR3 has 16 amino acids. Per the germline V gene, CDR1 is SGHDT and CDR2 is YYEEEE. The CDR3: CASSLYREPFQETQYF. The CDR3 coding sequence is TGTGCCAGCAGCTTATACAGGGAACCCTTCCAAGAGACCCAGTACTTC. Supplemented by reference TRBV5-6 and TRBJ2-5, the full variable domain reads DAGVTQSPTHLIKTRGQQVTLRCSPKSGHDTVSWYQQALGQGPQFIFQYYEEEERQRGNFPDRFSGHQFPNYSSELNVNALLLGDSALYLCASSLYREPFQETQYFGPGTRLLVL.

This clone was observed a single time. This chain connects TRBV7-2 to TRBJ1-6; no reliable D call. From germline, CDR1 is SGHTA and CDR2 FQGNSA. The V gene lost 4 bases and the J gene lost 6 bases, with 13 bases spanning the gap. The CDR3 consists of 15 residues. Here the CDR3 reads CASSSRTGTNSPLHF. CDR3 DNA sequence: TGTGCCAGCAGCTCCCGGACGGGCACTAATTCACCCCTCCACTTT.

The table lists this clone with a count of one. The rearrangement links TRBV28 to TRBJ2-7; 8 bases are a match to TRBD2. Trimming removed 6 bases from V and 1 base from J; junction bases left unmatched: 8. Germline V gene sequence: CDR1 MDHEN, CDR2 SYDVKM. The CDR3 has 15 amino acids. The CDR3 protein is CASSQYVAGSYEQYF. Written as DNA, the CDR3 is TGTGCCAGCAGCCAATATGTAGCGGGATCCTACGAGCAGTACTTC.

A single count supports this clone. A read error may produce the germline difference seen at one junction end. The chain carries TRBV15 and TRBJ1-2, with D perhaps TRBD1 (5 bases). Germline V gives CDR1 LNHNV, CDR2 YYDKDF (reference sequence). This CDR3 is built from 14 residues. The CDR3 DNA follows: TGTGCCACCAGCCGAACCGGGACCGCCGGCGTACTCGCCTTC. Translation: CATSRTGTAGVLAF.

The chain uses TRBV2 and TRBJ2-7, with 10 nucleotides matching TRBD2. The CDR3 is 14 amino acids. In germline, CDR1 is SNHLY, CDR2 FYNNEI. V shed 2 bases and J 6 bases; nucleotides not matched to a gene: 4. The CDR3 bases are TGTGCCAGCAGTGAACTAGCGGGAGCTTCCGAGCAGTACTTC. Its protein product is CASSELAGASEQYF.

The rearrangement uses TRBV18 and TRBJ2-1, with 14 bases lining up with TRBD2. Germline values: CDR1 KGHSH, CDR2 LQKENI. CDR3 length: 16 amino acids. J gave up 9 bases and V 4 bases, and 8 bases lay outside the gene matches. CDR3 DNA: TGTGCCAGCTCACTCAGACTAGCGGGGGGGCGTGGTGAGCAGTTCTTC. Translated: CASSLRLAGGRGEQFF.

This chain connects TRBV29-1 to TRBJ1-2, with TRBD1 matching over 7 bases. Germline V gene lookup returns CDR1 SQVTM and CDR2 ANQGSEA. This CDR3 is 12 amino acids long. V shed 7 bases and J 2 bases; nucleotides not matched to a gene: 4. The CDR3 bases are TGCAGCGCCCAACAGGGGAACTATGGCTACACCTTC. Protein: CSAQQGNYGYTF.

The count of this clone is one. The germline gene is not matched at one end of the junction; a read error may be the cause. The chain recombines TRBV7-7 with TRBJ2-5, with a possible D match to TRBD2 (5 bases). Per the germline V gene, CDR1 is SSHAT and CDR2 is FNYEAQ (reference sequence). CDR3 length equals 15 residues. In nucleotides, the CDR3 is TGTGCTAGCAGCCCCGGGCGGGTCTTCCAAGAGACCCAGTACTTC. It specifies CASSPGRVFQETQYF.

The gene calls are TRBV28 and TRBJ1-5; D is possibly TRBD1 (5 bases). Germline V gives CDR1 MDHEN, CDR2 SYDVKM. V gave up 7 bases and J gave up 2 bases, with 15 bases separating them. CDR3 length: 15 amino acids. CDR3 amino acids: CASTLRGVGNQPQHF. CDR3 sequence (DNA): TGTGCCAGCACCCTCCGGGGGGTGGGCAATCAGCCCCAGCATTTT.

This clone was seen once. The chain links TRBV28 to TRBJ1-5; 7 bases match TRBD1. Germline V CDR1 and CDR2: MDHEN, SYDVKM. J was trimmed by 6 bases and V by 5 bases; bases with no gene match: 7. The CDR3 totals 14 residues. CDR3 in amino acids: CASSPRQGTQPQHF. The CDR3 DNA sequence: TGTGCCAGCAGTCCGCGACAGGGTACTCAGCCCCAGCATTTT.

The rearrangement links TRBV29-1 to TRBJ2-7, with D possibly TRBD1 on 6 matching bases. The CDR3 extends over 14 amino acids. V lost 0 bases and J lost 0, with 9 bases in between. The V gene's germline CDR1 is SQVTM and CDR2 ANQGSEA. CDR3 DNA: TGCAGCGTTGAAGATACAGGGTTCTCCTACGAGCAGTACTTC. This sequence encodes CSVEDTGFSYEQYF.

The chain joins TRBV7-2 to TRBJ2-7; TRBD2 matches 8 bases. The V gene's germline CDR1 is SGHTA and CDR2 FQGNSA. The CDR3 loop spans 13 amino acids. With V trimmed by 5 bases and J by 5 bases, 5 bases remained unmatched. The CDR3 loop is CASSTRTSNEQYF. Here the CDR3 DNA reads TGTGCCAGCAGCACAAGGACTAGCAACGAGCAGTACTTC.